Each of the 21 T cell receptor beta chains below was sequenced from the same sample in a study of cytomegalovirus exposure and HLA in healthy donors. PCR involved 60 Vbeta and 13 Jbeta primers. Profiling relied on immunoSEQ multiplex PCR, and the TCRdb table lists in-frame clones only, not all of them. The sample shows about 140,000 clones, around 81% of them seen only once. Sequencing was performed on PBMCs. The receptor set was obtained from a man aged 40-49 years in good health and CMV-seropositive.

The V gene is TRBV5-5, the J gene TRBJ2-5; 9 nucleotides align to TRBD1. Trimming removed 0 bases from V and 4 bases from J; junction bases left unmatched: 1. Germline values: CDR1 SGHKS, CDR2 YYEKEE (reference sequence). There are 14 residues in the CDR3. In DNA form, the CDR3 reads TGTGCCAGCAGCTTGGCGACAGGGGGAGAGACCCAGTACTTC. Protein sequence: CASSLATGGETQYF.

This clone showed up just once. V usage is TRBV2 and J usage is TRBJ2-5; maybe TRBD1 (6 bases). Trimming shortened V by 5 bases and J by 1 base, and 11 bases separated the two germline ends. Germline V CDR1 and CDR2: SNHLY, FYNNEI. CDR3 length equals 14 residues. In DNA form, the CDR3 reads TGTGCCAGCAGTCAAAACAGGGCCCAAGAGACCCAGTACTTC. This gives the protein CASSQNRAQETQYF.

This chain uses TRBV7-2 with TRBJ2-7, with 8 bases that match TRBD2. Looked up from germline, CDR1 is SGHTA and CDR2 is FQGNSA. J gave up 4 bases and V 3 bases, and 5 bases lay outside the gene matches. There are 14 residues in the CDR3. DNA for the CDR3: TGTGCCAGCAGCTTCTCCGGGGGGGGGTACGAGCAGTACTTC. It specifies CASSFSGGGYEQYF.

The chain recombines TRBV19 with TRBJ1-1; D not certain. CDR1 is LNHDA and CDR2 is SQIVND in the germline V gene (reference sequence). This CDR3 has 13 amino acids. V gave up 0 bases and J gave up 12 bases, with 14 bases separating them. The CDR3 loop is CASSIDLSRETFF. The CDR3 DNA follows: TGTGCCAGTAGTATAGATCTATCTCGGGAGACTTTCTTT.

This clone has more than one count but fewer than ten. The rearrangement links TRBV5-4 to TRBJ2-1; 7 nucleotides match TRBD2. The junction had 4 bases not matched to a gene; V was cut back by 4 bases and J by 9 bases. Germline CDR1 reads SGHNT; CDR2 reads YYREEE (reference sequence). This CDR3 is built from 12 residues. The DNA for the CDR3 is TGTGCCAGCAGCCAGACTAGCTTTGAGCAGTTCTTC. It is translated as CASSQTSFEQFF. Combining the CDR3 with reference TRBV5-4 and TRBJ2-1 gives the whole variable domain ETGVTQSPTHLIKTRGQQVTLRCSSQSGHNTVSWYQQALGQGPQFIFQYYREEENGRGNFPPRFSGLQFPNYSSELNVNALELDDSALYLCASSQTSFEQFFGPGTRLTVL.

This rearrangement joins TRBV18 to TRBJ2-7, with D possibly TRBD1 on 5 matching bases. The CDR3 runs 13 residues. V lost 6 bases to trimming and J lost 6 bases, with 15 bases between them. The germline CDR1 and CDR2 sequences are KGHSH and LQKENI. Here the CDR3 reads CASSPGLRGEQYF. The CDR3, as DNA: TGTGCCAGCTCTCCAGGGTTACGCGGCGAGCAGTACTTC.

The chain combines TRBV2 with TRBJ2-1; 8 nucleotides match TRBD1. Per the germline V gene, CDR1 is SNHLY and CDR2 is FYNNEI. V shed 6 bases and J 8 bases; nucleotides not matched to a gene: 6. CDR3 length: 13 residues. CDR3 nucleotide sequence: TGTGCCAGCAGCGAGGACAGGGATGATGAGCAGTTCTTC. As protein: CASSEDRDDEQFF.

The rearrangement joins TRBV23-1 to TRBJ1-2, with 7 bases aligning to TRBD1. TRBV23-1 is placed among ORFs of uncertain function. V gave up 7 bases and J gave up 2 bases; unmatched junction bases: 7. The CDR3 is 14 amino acids. Written as DNA, the CDR3 is TGCGCCAGCATTGAGGGGGCTGTAAACTATGGCTACACCTTC. It encodes CASIEGAVNYGYTF.

This chain uses TRBV15 with TRBJ1-1; a possible D gene is TRBD1 (5 bases). Germline V gene data show CDR1 as LNHNV and CDR2 as YYDKDF (reference sequence). This CDR3 is built from 13 residues. V gave up 0 bases and J gave up 10 bases, with 12 bases separating them. The CDR3 here is CATSRDGGEVAFF. DNA for the CDR3: TGTGCCACCAGCAGAGATGGAGGGGAGGTAGCTTTCTTT. Full variable domain (outside the CDR3, taken from reference TRBV15 and TRBJ1-1): DAMVIQNPRYQVTQFGKPVTLSCSQTLNHNVMYWYQQKSSQAPKLLFHYYDKDFNNEADTPDNFQSRRPNTSFCFLDIRSPGLGDTAMYLCATSRDGGEVAFFGQGTRLTVV.

The chain carries TRBV5-1 and TRBJ2-3, with unresolved D. This CDR3 spans 16 amino acids. Germline CDR1 is SGHRS and CDR2 is YFSETQ. V lost 4 bases and J 0 bases, leaving 15 bases between the germline ends. Written as DNA, the CDR3 is TGCGCCAGCAGCACCCTCCCAGGCTTAAGCACAGATACGCAGTATTTT. Translated, it gives CASSTLPGLSTDTQYF.

This clone was picked up a small number of times. The J gene is TRBJ2-1, the V gene TRBV5-5, with TRBD1 identical over 10 bases. The CDR3 runs 18 residues. The germline gives CDR1 SGHKS, CDR2 YYEKEE (reference sequence). The V and J ends lost 4 bases and 2 bases, in that order; junction bases with no gene match: 12. CDR3 sequence reads: CASSGRDRGRGAYNEQFF. CDR3 bases: TGTGCCAGCAGCGGCCGGGACAGGGGTAGAGGGGCCTACAATGAGCAGTTCTTC.

The chain carries TRBV11-2 and TRBJ2-3; no firm D call. Trimming removed 5 bases from V and 4 bases from J, with 16 bases in between. The CDR3 is made up of 15 amino acids. CDR1 is SGHAT, CDR2 FQNNGV, per germline. The CDR3 reads CASSPFLAVADTQYF. The CDR3, as DNA: TGTGCCAGCAGCCCATTCTTGGCGGTGGCAGATACGCAGTATTTT. The full variable domain, in which reference TRBV11-2 and TRBJ2-3 provide the parts outside the CDR3, is EAGVAQSPRYKIIEKRQSVAFWCNPISGHATLYWYQQILGQGPKLLIQFQNNGVVDDSQLPKDRFSAERLKGVDSTLKIQPAKLEDSAVYLCASSPFLAVADTQYFGPGTRLTVL.

V usage is TRBV7-2 and J usage is TRBJ2-7; the D gene is possibly TRBD2 (7 bases). The CDR3 extends over 15 amino acids. Deletions cut 5 bases from V and 9 bases from J, with 23 bases between. The germline gives CDR1 SGHTA, CDR2 FQGNSA. The CDR3 DNA is TGTGCCAGCAGCCCGGGGGGCAGGGTGGATTCTGGGCAGTACTTC. It yields the protein CASSPGGRVDSGQYF.

The rearrangement joins TRBV7-2 to TRBJ1-2, with D possibly TRBD1 on 5 matching bases. Germline V lookup: CDR1 SGHTA, CDR2 FQGNSA. Trimming removed 5 bases from V and 8 bases from J, with 15 bases in between. This CDR3 spans 13 amino acids. CDR3: CASSQSTVHGYTF. CDR3 nucleotide sequence: TGTGCCAGCAGCCAATCGACAGTCCACGGCTACACCTTC.

V and J are TRBV2 and TRBJ1-4; tentatively, D is TRBD1 (5 bases). V lost 8 bases and J lost 10, with 8 bases in between. Per the germline V gene, CDR1 is SNHLY and CDR2 is FYNNEI. This CDR3 is built from 10 residues. The CDR3 DNA reads as TGTGCCAGCGGTCAGGGAAAACTGTTTTTT. This gives the protein CASGQGKLFF.

The count of this clone is one. The V call is TRBV28, the J call TRBJ2-3; D ambiguous. The CDR3 is 11 residues long. Germline-derived CDR1 and CDR2 are MDHEN and SYDVKM. Deletions cut 8 bases from V and 0 bases from J, with 3 bases between. CDR3 coding DNA: TGTGCCAGCCAGAGCACAGATACGCAGTATTTT. Protein: CASQSTDTQYF.

This chain joins TRBV7-2 and TRBJ1-1; D gene unclear. The germline V gene has CDR1 SGHTA and CDR2 FQGNSA. Between the trimmed V and J ends, which lost 5 bases and 4 bases, there was a span of 14 bases. This CDR3 has 14 amino acids. The CDR3 nucleotides are TGTGCCAGCAGCCCCCGGGAGGGCGGCACTGAAGCTTTCTTT. Translated, it gives CASSPREGGTEAFF.

The chain carries TRBV29-1 and TRBJ1-2, with 10 bases matching TRBD1. The CDR3 has 16 amino acids. With V trimmed by 3 bases and J by 3 bases, 10 bases remained unmatched. The germline V gene has CDR1 SQVTM and CDR2 ANQGSEA. CDR3 residues: CSVERTGGRIDYGYTF. The CDR3 DNA sequence: TGCAGCGTTGAGAGGACAGGGGGGAGAATAGACTATGGCTACACCTTC.

There are a few counts of this clone. Other DNA variants within this sample encode the same CDR3. This rearrangement joins TRBV6-5 to TRBJ2-3, with TRBD2 matching 9 bases. Looked up from germline, CDR1 is MNHEY and CDR2 is SVGAGI. V shed 6 bases and J 3 bases; nucleotides not matched to a gene: 7. The CDR3 extends over 15 amino acids. The CDR3 DNA reads as TGTGCCAGCAGGGGGGGCCTAGCGGGGACAGATACGCAGTATTTT. This encodes CASRGGLAGTDTQYF.

J is TRBJ2-2 and V is TRBV27, with 8 bases lining up with TRBD1. The trim removed 5 bases at V and 3 bases at J, leaving 8 bases unmatched. CDR1 MNHEY and CDR2 SMNVEV come from the germline V gene (reference sequence). The CDR3 is made up of 16 amino acids. The CDR3 reads CASSTRQGWDTGELFF. The CDR3 coding sequence is TGTGCCAGCAGTACCAGACAGGGGTGGGACACCGGGGAGCTGTTTTTT.

The chain recombines TRBV11-3 with TRBJ2-3; no clear D gene. The CDR3 length is 12 residues. CDR1 and CDR2 from the germline V gene are SGHNT and YENEEA. Trimming took 0 bases from V and 12 from J, leaving 10 bases between them. The CDR3 region has the DNA TGTGCCAGCAGCTTAGATCACTTCCCTCAGTATTTT. Translating gives CASSLDHFPQYF.